The 13 T cell receptor beta chains presented below share a single source sample, sequenced in a study of Graves' ophthalmopathy and Graves' hyperthyroidism. As the template, RNA transcripts were used to amplify TCR beta CDR3 regions. HTBI primers primed a first-round RT-PCR, and a second-round multiplex PCR followed. From the multiplex PCR reads, TCRdb called clonotypes with MiXCR, one entry per CDR3 protein. The sample lists about 590,000 distinct CDR3 sequences; approximately 37% were seen once. Sequences were obtained from peripheral blood or thyroid tissue (not recorded which). The receptors stem from an adult man with Graves' hyperthyroidism.

The genes are TRBV11-3 and TRBJ2-7; the match to TRBD2 covers 10 bases. Germline values: CDR1 SGHNT, CDR2 YENEEA. V lost 9 bases and J lost 7; bases outside the gene matches: 15. The CDR3 contains 15 residues. CDR3 protein: CARGNVLAGAREQYF. CDR3 nucleotides: TGTGCCAGGGGGAACGTGCTAGCGGGAGCGAGAGAGCAGTACTTC.

The rearrangement joins TRBV10-3 to TRBJ2-7; 15 bases are a match to TRBD2. CDR3 length: 16 residues. J was trimmed by 4 bases and V by 2 bases; bases with no gene match: 3. CDR1 and CDR2 (germline): ENHRY, SYGVKD. The CDR3 sequence is CAISEGTSGRTYEQYF. The CDR3 coding sequence is TGTGCCATCAGTGAGGGGACTAGCGGGAGGACGTACGAGCAGTACTTC.

This clonotype was seen only a few times. The chain uses TRBV19 and TRBJ1-1; D may be TRBD1 (5 bases). Germline CDR1 LNHDA, CDR2 SQIVND (reference sequence). The V and J ends lost 6 bases and 5 bases respectively, with 13 bases between them. There are 13 residues in the CDR3. CDR3 region: CASSPGRATEAFF. CDR3 in DNA: TGTGCCAGTAGCCCGGGGCGAGCGACTGAAGCTTTCTTT.

The rearrangement joins TRBV12-3 or TRBV12-4 to TRBJ2-6, with D possibly matching TRBD1 (5 bases). The length of the CDR3 is 15 residues. Between the trimmed V and J ends, which lost 5 bases and 6 bases, there was a span of 14 bases. The DNA of the CDR3 is TGTGCCAGCAGTACTACAGGAATTCAGGCCAACGTCCTGACTTTC. Its protein product is CASSTTGIQANVLTF.

This clonotype was seen a handful of times. V is TRBV6-4 and J is TRBJ1-2; possibly TRBD1 for D (5 bases). The CDR3 has 16 residues. The ends were cut back, 6 bases at V and 2 bases at J, with 19 bases in the middle. CDR1 is MRHNA, CDR2 SNTAGT, per germline. The CDR3 loop reads CASRSRESGRNYGYTF. As DNA, the CDR3 is TGTGCCAGCAGAAGCAGGGAGTCGGGGAGGAACTATGGCTACACCTTC.

The table lists this clonotype with many counts. The chain employs TRBV4-1 and TRBJ2-7, with a possible D match to TRBD2 (5 bases). Germline CDR1 and CDR2: MGHRA and YSYEKL. V gave up 2 bases and J gave up 3 bases, with 11 bases separating them. The CDR3 is 14 residues long. The CDR3 coding sequence is TGCGCCAGCAGCCAACTAGCTGGAAGCTACGAGCAGTACTTC. Its translation: CASSQLAGSYEQYF.

The chain carries TRBV11-1 and TRBJ1-4; no clear D. The CDR3 extends over 13 amino acids. CDR1 and CDR2 from the germline V gene are SGHAT and FQDESV (reference sequence). With 3 bases removed from V and 8 bases from J, the gap between germline ends came to 10 bases. This CDR3 reads CASSLVYEEKLFF. The CDR3 DNA sequence: TGTGCCAGCAGCTTGGTTTACGAGGAAAAACTGTTTTTT. Full variable domain (remainder filled in from reference TRBV11-1 and TRBJ1-4): EAEVAQSPRYKITEKSQAVAFWCDPISGHATLYWYRQILGQGPELLVQFQDESVVDDSQLPKDRFSAERLKGVDSTLKIQPAELGDSAMYLCASSLVYEEKLFFGSGTQLSVL.

The rearrangement joins TRBV6-5 to TRBJ1-2, with D unresolved. The CDR3 extends over 17 amino acids. Germline CDR1 is MNHEY and CDR2 is SVGAGI. Trimming stripped 2 bases from V and 0 bases from J, with 16 bases between. The CDR3 DNA sequence: TGTGCCAGCAGTTACCCACCGAAGTCTCGATCTAACTATGGCTACACCTTC. It specifies CASSYPPKSRSNYGYTF.

The CDR3 sequence: CASRTPHPNEKLFF. As DNA, the CDR3 is TGTGCCAGCAGGACCCCACACCCCAATGAAAAACTGTTTTTT. This chain uses TRBV6-1 with TRBJ1-4; no firm D call. The CDR3 covers 14 residues. V was cut by 6 bases and J by 5 bases, with 13 bases left in between. Looked up from germline, CDR1 is MNHNS and CDR2 is SASEGT.

The sample holds many counts of this clonotype. V is TRBV10-3 and J is TRBJ1-2, with D tentatively TRBD1 (5 bases). The CDR3 extends over 19 amino acids. The V end lost 6 bases, the J end lost 4 bases, and 30 bases lay between the germline ends. Germline CDR1 is ENHRY and CDR2 is SYGVKD. Here the CDR3 DNA reads TGTGCCATCAGCGCTACGACAATCTCCGGGACCCCCGCTTCCTATGGCTACACCTTC. Its translation is CAISATTISGTPASYGYTF.

The V call is TRBV7-9, the J call TRBJ1-1; 9 nucleotides match TRBD1. Germline V gene sequence: CDR1 SEHNR, CDR2 FQNEAQ (reference sequence). With V trimmed by 5 bases and J by 4 bases, 8 bases remained unmatched. The CDR3 totals 15 residues. CDR3 nucleotides: TGTGCCAGCAGCGGACGGACAGGGGTGGGCACTGAAGCTTTCTTT. Protein product: CASSGRTGVGTEAFF.

The rearrangement uses TRBV29-1 and TRBJ1-2, with 8 bases identical to TRBD1. Germline lookup yields CDR1 SQVTM and CDR2 ANQGSEA. CDR3 size: 13 residues. V trimming: 8 bases; J trimming: 4 bases; junction bases outside the gene matches: 9. The CDR3 DNA is TGCAGCAGTAGCGGACAGGGCATCTATGGCTACACCTTC. This translates into CSSSGQGIYGYTF.

The table lists this clonotype with many counts. The chain uses TRBV6-5 and TRBJ1-5, with D perhaps matching TRBD1 (5 bases). CDR3 length: 13 residues. Trimming left V 7 bases short and J 2 bases short, with 9 bases between. Looked up from germline, CDR1 is MNHEY and CDR2 is SVGAGI. In nucleotides, the CDR3 is TGTGCCAGCACAGGGTCGGGCAATCAGCCCCAGCATTTT. Protein product: CASTGSGNQPQHF.